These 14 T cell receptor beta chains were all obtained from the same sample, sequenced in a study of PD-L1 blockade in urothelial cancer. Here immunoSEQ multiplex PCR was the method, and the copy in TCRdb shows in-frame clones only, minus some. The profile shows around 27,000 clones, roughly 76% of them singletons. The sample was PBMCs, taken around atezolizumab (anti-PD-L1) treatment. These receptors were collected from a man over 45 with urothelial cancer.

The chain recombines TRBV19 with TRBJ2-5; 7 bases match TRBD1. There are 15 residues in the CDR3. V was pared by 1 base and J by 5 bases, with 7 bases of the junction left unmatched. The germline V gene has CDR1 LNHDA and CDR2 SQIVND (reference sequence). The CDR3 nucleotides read TGTGCCAGTAGTATAGCCGACAGGGCGGGCGAGACCCAGTACTTC. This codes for CASSIADRAGETQYF.

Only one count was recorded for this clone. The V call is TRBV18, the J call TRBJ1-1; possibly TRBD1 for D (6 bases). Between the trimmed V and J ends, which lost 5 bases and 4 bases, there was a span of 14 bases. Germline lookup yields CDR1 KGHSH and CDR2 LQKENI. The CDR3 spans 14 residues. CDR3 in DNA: TGTGCCAGCTCATTGCAAAACAGGGTCACTGAAGCTTTCTTT. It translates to CASSLQNRVTEAFF.

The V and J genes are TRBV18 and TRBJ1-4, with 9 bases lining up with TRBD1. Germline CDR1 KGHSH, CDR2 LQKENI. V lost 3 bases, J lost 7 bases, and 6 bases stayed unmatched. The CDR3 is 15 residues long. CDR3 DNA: TGTGCCAGCTCACCCTGGGGGACAGGGAGTGAAAAACTGTTTTTT. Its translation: CASSPWGTGSEKLFF.

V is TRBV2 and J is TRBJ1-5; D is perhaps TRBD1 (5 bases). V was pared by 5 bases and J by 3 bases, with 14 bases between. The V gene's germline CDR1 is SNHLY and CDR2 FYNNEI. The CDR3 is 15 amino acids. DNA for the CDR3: TGTGCCAGCAGTTCCGTGGGGGGGAACAATCAGCCCCAGCATTTT. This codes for CASSSVGGNNQPQHF.

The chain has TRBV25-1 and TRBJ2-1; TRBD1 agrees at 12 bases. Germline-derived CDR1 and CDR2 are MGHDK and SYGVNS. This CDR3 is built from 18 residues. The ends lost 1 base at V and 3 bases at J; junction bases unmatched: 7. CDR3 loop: CASSELGTGGEDYNEQFF. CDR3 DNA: TGTGCCAGCAGTGAATTAGGGACAGGGGGCGAGGACTACAATGAGCAGTTCTTC.

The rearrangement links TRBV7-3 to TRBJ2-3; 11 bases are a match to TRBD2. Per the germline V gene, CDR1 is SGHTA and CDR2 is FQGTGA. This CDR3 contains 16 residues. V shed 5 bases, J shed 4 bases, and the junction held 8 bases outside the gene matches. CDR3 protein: CASSLKLAGASDTQYF. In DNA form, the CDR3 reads TGTGCCAGCAGCCTTAAACTAGCGGGAGCGTCAGATACGCAGTATTTT.

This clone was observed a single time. The DNA of the CDR3 is TGTGCCAGCAGCTACCGGGTCGGCTACGAGCAGTACGTC. Translated: CASSYRVGYEQYV. The J gene is TRBJ2-7, the V gene TRBV5-5; D is uncertain. The CDR3 has 13 residues. The germline CDR1 and CDR2 sequences are SGHKS and YYEKEE (reference sequence). With 3 bases removed from V and 3 bases from J, the gap between germline ends came to 10 bases.

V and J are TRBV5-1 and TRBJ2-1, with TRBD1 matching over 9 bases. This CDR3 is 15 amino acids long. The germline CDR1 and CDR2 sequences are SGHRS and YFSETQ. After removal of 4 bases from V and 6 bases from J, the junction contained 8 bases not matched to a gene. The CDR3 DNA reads TGCGCCAGCAGCCCCACCCGGGACAGGGCCAATGAGCAGTTCTTC. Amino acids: CASSPTRDRANEQFF.

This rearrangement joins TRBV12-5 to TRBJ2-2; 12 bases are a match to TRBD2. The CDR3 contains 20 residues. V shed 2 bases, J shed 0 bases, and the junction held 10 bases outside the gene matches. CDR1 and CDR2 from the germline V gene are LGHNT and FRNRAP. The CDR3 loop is CASGLTAGLAGLSNTGELFF. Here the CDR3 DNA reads TGTGCTAGTGGTTTGACCGCGGGACTAGCGGGCCTCTCGAACACCGGGGAGCTGTTTTTT.

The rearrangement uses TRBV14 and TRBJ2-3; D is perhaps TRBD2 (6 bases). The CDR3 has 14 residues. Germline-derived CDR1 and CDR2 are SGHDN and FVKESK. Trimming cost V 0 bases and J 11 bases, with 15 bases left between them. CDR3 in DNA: TGTGCCAGCAGCCAAGATCGTTATAGCGGCGAGCAGTATTTT. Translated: CASSQDRYSGEQYF.

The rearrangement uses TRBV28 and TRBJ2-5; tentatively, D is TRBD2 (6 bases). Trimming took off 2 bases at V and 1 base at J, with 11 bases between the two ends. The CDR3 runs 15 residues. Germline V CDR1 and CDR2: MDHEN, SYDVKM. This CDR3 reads CASSLGLGGQETQYF. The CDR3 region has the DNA TGTGCCAGCAGTTTAGGACTGGGGGGCCAAGAGACCCAGTACTTC.

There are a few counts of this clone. This CDR3 reads CASSARRLAGGYNEQFF. CDR3 sequence (DNA): TGTGCCAGCAGCGCGAGACGACTAGCGGGGGGTTACAATGAGCAGTTCTTC. V is TRBV7-8 and J is TRBJ2-1; 13 bases fit TRBD2. CDR3 length: 17 amino acids. J gave up 4 bases and V 5 bases, and 8 bases lay outside the gene matches. Germline CDR1 and CDR2: SGHVS and FQNEAQ.

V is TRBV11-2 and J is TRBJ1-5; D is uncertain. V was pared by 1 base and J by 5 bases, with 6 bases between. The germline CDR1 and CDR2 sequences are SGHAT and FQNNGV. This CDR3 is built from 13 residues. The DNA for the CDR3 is TGTGCCAGCAGCTTAGGAGGCTATCAGCCCCAGCATTTT. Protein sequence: CASSLGGYQPQHF.

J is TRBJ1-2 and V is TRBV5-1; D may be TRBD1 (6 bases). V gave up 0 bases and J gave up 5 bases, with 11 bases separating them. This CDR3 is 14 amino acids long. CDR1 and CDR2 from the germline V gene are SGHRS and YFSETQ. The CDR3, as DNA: TGCGCCAGCAGCTTGGGACAGGTCGAGTATGGCTACACCTTC. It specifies CASSLGQVEYGYTF. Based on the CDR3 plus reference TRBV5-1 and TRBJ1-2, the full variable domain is KAGVTQTPRYLIKTRGQQVTLSCSPISGHRSVSWYQQTPGQGLQFLFEYFSETQRNKGNFPGRFSGRQFSNSRSEMNVSTLELGDSALYLCASSLGQVEYGYTFGSGTRLTVV.